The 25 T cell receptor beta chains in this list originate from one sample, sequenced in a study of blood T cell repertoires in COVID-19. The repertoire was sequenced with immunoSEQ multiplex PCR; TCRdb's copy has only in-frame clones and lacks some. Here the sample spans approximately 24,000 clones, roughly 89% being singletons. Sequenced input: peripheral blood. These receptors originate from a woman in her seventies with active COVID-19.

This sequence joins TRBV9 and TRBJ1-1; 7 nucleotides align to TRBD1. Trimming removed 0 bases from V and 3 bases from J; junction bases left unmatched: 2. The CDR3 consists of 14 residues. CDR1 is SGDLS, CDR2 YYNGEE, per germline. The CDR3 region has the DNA TGTGCCAGCAGCGTAGGGGACAGATACACTGAAGCTTTCTTT. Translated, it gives CASSVGDRYTEAFF. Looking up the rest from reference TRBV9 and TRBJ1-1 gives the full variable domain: DSGVTQTPKHLITATGQRVTLRCSPRSGDLSVYWYQQSLDQGLQFLIQYYNGEERAKGNILERFSAQQFPDLHSELNLSSLELGDSALYFCASSVGDRYTEAFFGQGTRLTVV.

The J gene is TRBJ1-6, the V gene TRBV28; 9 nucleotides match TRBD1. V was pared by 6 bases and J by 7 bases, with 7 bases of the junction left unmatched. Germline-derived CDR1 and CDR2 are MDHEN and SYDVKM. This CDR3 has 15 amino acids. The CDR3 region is CASRPGTGNNSPLHF. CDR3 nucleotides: TGTGCCAGCAGGCCGGGGACAGGGAACAATTCACCCCTCCACTTT.

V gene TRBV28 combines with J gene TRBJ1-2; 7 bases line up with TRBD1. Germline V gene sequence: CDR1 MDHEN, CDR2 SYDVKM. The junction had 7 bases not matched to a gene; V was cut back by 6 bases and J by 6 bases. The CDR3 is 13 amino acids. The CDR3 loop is CASSRDSVHGYTF. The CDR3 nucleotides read TGTGCCAGCAGCCGGGACAGTGTTCATGGCTACACCTTC.

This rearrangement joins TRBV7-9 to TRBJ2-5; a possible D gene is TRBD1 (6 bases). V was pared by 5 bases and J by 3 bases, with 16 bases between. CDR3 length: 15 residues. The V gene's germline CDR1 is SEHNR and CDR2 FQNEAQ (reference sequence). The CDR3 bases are TGTGCCAGCAGCCGAGGACAGCACCAAAAAGAGACCCAGTACTTC. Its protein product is CASSRGQHQKETQYF.

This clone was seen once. CDR3 sequence: CASSLAAVQSGNTIYF. CDR3 sequence (DNA): TGCGCCAGCAGCTTGGCGGCGGTACAATCTGGAAACACCATATATTTT. This rearrangement joins TRBV5-1 to TRBJ1-3; D gene uncertain. Trimming shortened V by 0 bases and J by 1 base, and 11 bases separated the two germline ends. Germline-derived CDR1 and CDR2 are SGHRS and YFSETQ. The CDR3 covers 16 residues.

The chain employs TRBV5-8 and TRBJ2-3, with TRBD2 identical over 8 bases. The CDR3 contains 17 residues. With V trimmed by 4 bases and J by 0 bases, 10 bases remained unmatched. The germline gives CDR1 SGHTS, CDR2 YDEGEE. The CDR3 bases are TGTGCCAGCAGCCCTCGCGGGGGGCGAACTAGCACAGATACGCAGTATTTT. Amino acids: CASSPRGGRTSTDTQYF.

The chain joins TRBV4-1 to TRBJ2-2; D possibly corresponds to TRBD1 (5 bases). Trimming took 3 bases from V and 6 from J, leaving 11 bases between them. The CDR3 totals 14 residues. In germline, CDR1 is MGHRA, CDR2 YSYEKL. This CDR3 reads CASSQQGVAGELFF. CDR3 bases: TGCGCCAGCAGCCAGCAAGGGGTAGCCGGGGAGCTGTTTTTT.

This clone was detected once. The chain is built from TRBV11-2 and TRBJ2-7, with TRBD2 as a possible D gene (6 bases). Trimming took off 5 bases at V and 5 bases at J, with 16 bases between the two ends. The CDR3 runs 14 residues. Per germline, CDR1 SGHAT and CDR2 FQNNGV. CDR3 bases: TGTGCCAGCAGCCCGGCGGGGAGCTCTCACGAGCAGTACTTC. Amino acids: CASSPAGSSHEQYF.

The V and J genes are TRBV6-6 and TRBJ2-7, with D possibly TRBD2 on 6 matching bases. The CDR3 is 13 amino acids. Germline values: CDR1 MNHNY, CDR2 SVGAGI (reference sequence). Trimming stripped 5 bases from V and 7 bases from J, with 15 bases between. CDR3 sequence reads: CASSRLGGWEQYF. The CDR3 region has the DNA TGTGCCAGCAGTCGACTCGGGGGTTGGGAGCAGTACTTC.

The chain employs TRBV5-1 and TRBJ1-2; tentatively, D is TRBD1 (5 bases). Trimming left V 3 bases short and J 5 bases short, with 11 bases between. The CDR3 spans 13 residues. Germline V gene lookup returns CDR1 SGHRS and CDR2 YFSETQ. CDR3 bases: TGCGCCAGCAGCTGGGACTCTCAATATGGCTACACCTTC. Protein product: CASSWDSQYGYTF. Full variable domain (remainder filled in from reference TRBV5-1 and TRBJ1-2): KAGVTQTPRYLIKTRGQQVTLSCSPISGHRSVSWYQQTPGQGLQFLFEYFSETQRNKGNFPGRFSGRQFSNSRSEMNVSTLELGDSALYLCASSWDSQYGYTFGSGTRLTVV.

The CDR3 DNA is TGTGCCAGCAGGCGGTTACCAGCGGGGACTGAAGCTTTCTTT. Protein product: CASRRLPAGTEAFF. This rearrangement joins TRBV6-5 to TRBJ1-1, with unresolved D. V lost 6 bases and J lost 5, with 16 bases in between. Germline V CDR1 and CDR2: MNHEY, SVGAGI. The length of the CDR3 is 14 residues.

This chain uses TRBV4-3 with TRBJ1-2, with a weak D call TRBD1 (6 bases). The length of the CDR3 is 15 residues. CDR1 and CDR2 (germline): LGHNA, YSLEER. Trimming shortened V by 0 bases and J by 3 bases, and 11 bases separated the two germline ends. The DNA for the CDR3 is TGCGCCAGCAGCCAAGAGCCAGGGGCCTACTATGGCTACACCTTC. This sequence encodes CASSQEPGAYYGYTF.

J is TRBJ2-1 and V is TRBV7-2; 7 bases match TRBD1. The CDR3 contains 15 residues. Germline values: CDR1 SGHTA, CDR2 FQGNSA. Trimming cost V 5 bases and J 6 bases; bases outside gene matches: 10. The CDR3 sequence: CASSSRDRPTNEQFF. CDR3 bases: TGTGCCAGCAGCAGCCGGGACAGACCTACCAATGAGCAGTTCTTC. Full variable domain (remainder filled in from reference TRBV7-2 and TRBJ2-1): GAGVSQSPSNKVTEKGKDVELRCDPISGHTALYWYRQSLGQGLEFLIYFQGNSAPDKSGLPSDRFSAERTGGSVSTLTIQRTQQEDSAVYLCASSSRDRPTNEQFFGPGTRLTVL.

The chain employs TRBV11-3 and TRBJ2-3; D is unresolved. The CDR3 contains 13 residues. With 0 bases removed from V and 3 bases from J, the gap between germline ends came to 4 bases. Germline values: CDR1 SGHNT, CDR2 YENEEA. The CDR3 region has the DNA TGTGCCAGCAGCTTAGATATTACAGATACGCAGTATTTT. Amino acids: CASSLDITDTQYF.

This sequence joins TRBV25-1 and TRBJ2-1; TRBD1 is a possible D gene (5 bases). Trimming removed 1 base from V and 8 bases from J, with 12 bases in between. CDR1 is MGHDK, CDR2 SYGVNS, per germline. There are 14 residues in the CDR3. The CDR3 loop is CASSEWTPDDEQFF. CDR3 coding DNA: TGTGCCAGCAGTGAATGGACACCGGACGATGAGCAGTTCTTC.

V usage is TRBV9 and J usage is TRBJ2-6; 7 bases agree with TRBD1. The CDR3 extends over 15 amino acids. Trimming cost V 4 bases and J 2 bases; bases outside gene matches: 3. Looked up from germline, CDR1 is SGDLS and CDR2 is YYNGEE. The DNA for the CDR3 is TGTGCCAGCAGCCTGGGACAGCCTGGGGCCAACGTCCTGACTTTC. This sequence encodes CASSLGQPGANVLTF.

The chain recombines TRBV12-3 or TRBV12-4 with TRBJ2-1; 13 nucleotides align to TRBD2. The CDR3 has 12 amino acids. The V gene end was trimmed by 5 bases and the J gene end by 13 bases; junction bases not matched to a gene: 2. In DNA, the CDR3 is TGTGCCAGCAGTGGACTAGCGGGGGTCCAGTTCTTC. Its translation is CASSGLAGVQFF.

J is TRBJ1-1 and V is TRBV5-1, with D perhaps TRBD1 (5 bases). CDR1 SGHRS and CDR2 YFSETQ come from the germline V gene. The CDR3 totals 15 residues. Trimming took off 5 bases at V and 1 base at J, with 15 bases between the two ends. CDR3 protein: CASRVQLTGNTEAFF. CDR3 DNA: TGCGCCAGCAGAGTCCAACTTACAGGGAACACTGAAGCTTTCTTT.

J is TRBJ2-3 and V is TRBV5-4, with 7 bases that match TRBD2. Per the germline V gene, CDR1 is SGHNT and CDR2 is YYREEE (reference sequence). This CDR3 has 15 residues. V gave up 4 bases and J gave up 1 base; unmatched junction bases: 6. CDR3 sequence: CASSVRDYGTDTQYF. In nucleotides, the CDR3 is TGTGCCAGCAGCGTCCGGGACTACGGCACAGATACGCAGTATTTT. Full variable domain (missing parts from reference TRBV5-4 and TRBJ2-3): ETGVTQSPTHLIKTRGQQVTLRCSSQSGHNTVSWYQQALGQGPQFIFQYYREEENGRGNFPPRFSGLQFPNYSSELNVNALELDDSALYLCASSVRDYGTDTQYFGPGTRLTVL.

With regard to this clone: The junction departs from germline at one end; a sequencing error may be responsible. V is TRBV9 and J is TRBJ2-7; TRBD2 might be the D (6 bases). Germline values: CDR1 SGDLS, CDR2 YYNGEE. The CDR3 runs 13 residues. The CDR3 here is CASSVDHGGSLNF. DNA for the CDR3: TGTGCCAGCAGCGTAGATCACGGGGGTAGCTTGAACTTC.

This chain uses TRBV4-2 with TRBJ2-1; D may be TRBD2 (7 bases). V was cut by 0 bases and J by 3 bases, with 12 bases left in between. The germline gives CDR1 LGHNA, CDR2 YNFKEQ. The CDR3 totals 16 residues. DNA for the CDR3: TGTGCCAGCAGCCAAGACGGCGGGGGCATCTACAATGAGCAGTTCTTC. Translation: CASSQDGGGIYNEQFF.

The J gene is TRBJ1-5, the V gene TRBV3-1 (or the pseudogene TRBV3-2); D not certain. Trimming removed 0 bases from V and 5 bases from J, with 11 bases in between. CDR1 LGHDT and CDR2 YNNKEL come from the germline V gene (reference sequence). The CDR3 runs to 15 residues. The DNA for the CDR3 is TGTGCCAGCAGCCAAGATCTTGGAGTATATCAGCCCCAGCATTTT. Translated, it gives CASSQDLGVYQPQHF.

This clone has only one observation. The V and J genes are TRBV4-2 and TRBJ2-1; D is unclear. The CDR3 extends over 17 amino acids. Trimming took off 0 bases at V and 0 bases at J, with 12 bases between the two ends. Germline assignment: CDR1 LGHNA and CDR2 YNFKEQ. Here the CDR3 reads CASSQERLLSSYNEQFF. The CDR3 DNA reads TGTGCCAGCAGCCAAGAGAGACTGCTGAGCTCCTACAATGAGCAGTTCTTC.

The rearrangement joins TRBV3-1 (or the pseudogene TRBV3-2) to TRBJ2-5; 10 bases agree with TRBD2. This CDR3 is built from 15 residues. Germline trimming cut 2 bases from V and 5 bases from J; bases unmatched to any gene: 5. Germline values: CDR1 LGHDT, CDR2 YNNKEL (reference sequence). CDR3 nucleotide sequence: TGTGCCAGCAGCCAAAGCGGGGGGGAATGGGAGACCCAGTACTTC. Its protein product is CASSQSGGEWETQYF.

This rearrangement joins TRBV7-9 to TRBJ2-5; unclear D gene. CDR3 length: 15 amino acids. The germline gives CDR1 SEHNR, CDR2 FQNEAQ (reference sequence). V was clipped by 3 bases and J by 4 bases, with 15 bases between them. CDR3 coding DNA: TGTGCCAGCAGCTTGGTCATCGCCTACAGAGAGACCCAGTACTTC. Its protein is CASSLVIAYRETQYF.